This T cell receptor (beta chain) was documented in a study of molecular identifiers for immune sequencing clone quantification. Methods described previously, with TCR primers listed, were used for bulk TCR libraries. One entry per CDR3 protein results from TCRdb running MiXCR on the PCR reads. The sample includes about 640,000 distinct CDR3 sequences, roughly 21% seen only once; the top ten take under 0.95%. In this sample, this clonotype turned up a few times. The antigen remains undetermined. The CDR3 extends over 13 amino acids. Trimming pared 2 bases from V and 5 bases from J, leaving 8 bases between. The germline V gene has CDR1 MNHEY and CDR2 SVGAGI. Study findings and constraints: Beyond 20 RNA copies, clones held over 99% of effector molecules, compared with under 1% in naive cells.

The authors gated naive CD8 T cells as CD8+CD4-CCR7+CD45RA+ for sorting. The rearrangement joins TRBV6-5 to TRBJ2-3, with no clear D. The source is a human donor in good health. Some libraries in this study had Jurkat cell RNA spiked in. Sequencing input: naive CD8+ T cells from blood, with Jurkat cell RNA spiked in. Noted subset: FACS-sorted CD8+CD4-CCR7+CD45RA+ naive T cells. The CDR3 DNA reads TGTGCCAGCAGTTACACCTCGAGAGATACGCAGTATTTT. This sequence encodes CASSYTSRDTQYF.